This TCR beta chain was sequenced during a study of T-cell memory formation after mild COVID-19. Study-level results: CM and EM subsets held most contracting CD4+ clones; EMRA held CD8+ ones. In pre-infection memory, a portion of responding clones appeared, which suggested that cross-reactive memory joined. Clonal second-wave expansions that peaked on day 37 had unconfirmed SARS-CoV-2 specificity. CD4/CD8 balance characterized clones contracting day 15 to 85, and CD4+ skew characterized later expanders.

MiXCR, run by TCRdb on the 5' RACE reads, gives a single entry per CDR3 protein. Of a few hundred thousand distinct CDR3 sequences in the sample, around 21% are singletons; the top ten hold under 15%. Of note for this clonotype: Its antigen is still unknown.

CDR3 length equals 14 residues. V gave up 5 bases and J gave up 9 bases, with 16 bases separating them. Germline V gene sequence: CDR1 SGHAT, CDR2 FQNNGV. The clonotype was recovered from an adult woman who had mild COVID-19 (a few samples of this study predate the infection). Cell type and time point are not known. The chain employs TRBV11-2 and TRBJ1-4; the D gene is possibly TRBD1 (6 bases). Material for sequencing was PBMCs or a T cell subset sorted from them (not recorded which). CDR3 nucleotides: TGTGCCAGCAGCGCCTCAGGGGCCGTTCAAAAACTGTTTTTT. Amino acids: CASSASGAVQKLFF.